The entry below gives a single T cell receptor (beta chain) sequence along with its context. Antigen unknown. Researchers prepared the TRB cDNA libraries using 5' RACE with UMI labels. After re-calling the 5' RACE reads, TCRdb lists one entry per CDR3 protein, DNA absent. This listing includes 150,000 to 180,000 distinct CDR3 sequences. This sample is part of a study of CXCR3-negative and CXCR3-positive naive CD8 T cells. The study's findings and limits: Memory CD8+ cells showed much lower diversity, while both naive subsets displayed comparably high diversity. In CXCR3-positive naive cells, the TRB CDR3s were more hydrophobic than in CXCR3-negative naive cells.

Germline V lookup: CDR1 MDHEN, CDR2 SYDVKM. This CDR3 region has 16 residues. The chain has TRBV28 and TRBJ2-1; TCRdb's D gene call, TRBD2, goes unchecked for lack of DNA. The sequencing sample was made of naive CXCR3+ CD8+ T cells from blood. Documented subset: CD45RO-CCR7+CD27+CD95- naive CD8+ T cells expressing CXCR3 (TNR3+). This receptor was obtained from a human donor in good health. Some clones in this sample may be carry-over from other donors' samples. The CDR3 protein is CASSPIFGSGYNEQFF.